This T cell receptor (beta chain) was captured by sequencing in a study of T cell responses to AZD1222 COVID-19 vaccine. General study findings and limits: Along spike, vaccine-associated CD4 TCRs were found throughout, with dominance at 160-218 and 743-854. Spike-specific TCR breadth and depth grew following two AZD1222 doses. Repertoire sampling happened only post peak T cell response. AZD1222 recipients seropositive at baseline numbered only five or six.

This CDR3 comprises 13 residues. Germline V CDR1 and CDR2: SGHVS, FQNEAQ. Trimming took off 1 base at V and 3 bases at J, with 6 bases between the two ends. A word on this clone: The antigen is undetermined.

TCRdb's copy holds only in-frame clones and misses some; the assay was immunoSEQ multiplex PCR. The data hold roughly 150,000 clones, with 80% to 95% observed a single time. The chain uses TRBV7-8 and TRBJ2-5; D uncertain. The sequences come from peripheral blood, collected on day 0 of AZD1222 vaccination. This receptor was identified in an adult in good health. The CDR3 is CASSLGRKETQYF. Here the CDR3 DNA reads TGTGCCAGCAGCTTAGGACGGAAAGAGACCCAGTACTTC.